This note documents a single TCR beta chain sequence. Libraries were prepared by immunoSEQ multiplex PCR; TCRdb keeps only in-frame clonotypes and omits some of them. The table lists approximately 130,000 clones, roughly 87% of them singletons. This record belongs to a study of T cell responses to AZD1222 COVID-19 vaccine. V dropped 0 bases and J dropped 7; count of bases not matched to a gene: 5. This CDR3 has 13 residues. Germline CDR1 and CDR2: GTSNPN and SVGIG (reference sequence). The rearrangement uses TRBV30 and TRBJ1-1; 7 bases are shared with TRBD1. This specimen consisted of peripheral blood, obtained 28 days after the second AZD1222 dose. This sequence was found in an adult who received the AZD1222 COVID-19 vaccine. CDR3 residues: CAWSVQGWNEAFF. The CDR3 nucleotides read TGTGCCTGGAGTGTACAGGGGTGGAATGAAGCTTTCTTT. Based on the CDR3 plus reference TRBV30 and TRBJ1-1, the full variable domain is SQTIHQWPATLVQPVGSPLSLECTVEGTSNPNLYWYRQAAGRGLQLLFYSVGIGQISSEVPQNLSASRPQDRQFILSSKKLLLSDSGFYLCAWSVQGWNEAFFGQGTRLTVV.